This TCR beta chain was found in a study of blood T cells in healthy people across ages (dated by TCRdb to between 2014 and 2017). Some background on the complete study: In model experiments, template switching captured roughly one uniquely barcoded TCR beta cDNA molecule for every two T cells. To track age-related changes in TCR beta repertoire diversity, the study relied on deep sequencing normalized with unique cDNA molecular identifiers. Donors were grouped into four age groups: young (average approximately 15 years), middle-aged (approximately 41), aged (around 66) and long-lived (just over 80). Donors of different ages were randomly distributed across sequencing lanes to avoid experimental bias. For two donors (one aged 18 to 30 and one aged 80 or older), the study analyzed two additional independent replicas of 1 million unique cDNA reads from the same blood draw.

The germline ends are 10 bases apart after V is trimmed by 5 bases and J by 0 bases. Taken from cysteine to phenylalanine, the CDR3 has 14 residues. Here the CDR3 DNA is all that survives: 42 bases in frame from base 1. CDR1 and CDR2, per the germline V gene (reference sequence), are MNHEY and SMNVEV. This clonotype has more than one count but fewer than ten. What antigen it recognizes has not been identified. No base-level quality is on record; no much larger clone is a single base apart. The donors were 40 or so Caucasian individuals from Russia, aged roughly 6 to 100 years, who were systemically healthy. Each donor gave about 11 milliliters of peripheral blood, drawn into EDTA-treated Vacutainer tubes. Ficoll-Paque density-gradient centrifugation was used to isolate PBMCs, with at least 6.5 million obtained per sample. Trizol reagent was used to extract total RNA from PBMCs, with at least 5 micrograms per sample. For every donor, flow cytometry on a PBMC aliquot measured the percentage of naive CD45RAhigh/CD27high T cells.

The investigation overall reported the following: Compared with the aged group, the long-lived group had more naive CD4+ T cells, fewer expanded clones and increased TCR diversity, suggesting age selection. There was a strong correlation between observed TCR beta diversity and the percentage of naive T cells measured by flow cytometry. Estimates of total diversity based on one million sequenced T cells were considered lower bounds and underestimates. Because donor CMV infection status was unknown, age-related changes in expanded clonotypes were potentially confounded. As age increased, observed TCR beta diversity per million T cells dropped in a roughly linear way, and a significant reduction was already evident by age 40. Because profiling used bulk unsorted PBMCs, naive and antigen-experienced compartments could not be compared conclusively.

The protocol used for the library was 5' RACE. Sequencing instrument: Illumina HiSeq 2500. A second 7 to 11 cycle PCR used a sample-barcoded 5' primer and a J-beta primer mix. Each TCR beta cDNA molecule received a unique molecular identifier from a template-switch 5' adaptor carrying 12 random nucleotides. Each sample yielded at least 3 million CDR3-containing paired-end reads. First-strand cDNA synthesis was performed from all RNA using the Mint cDNA synthesis kit, with priming by a TRBC-specific oligonucleotide. After uracil-DNA glycosylase treatment, a first 18-cycle PCR used universal primers M1SS and BC2_uni_R on all cDNA. As for the authors' bioinformatics: Normalization of each sample was performed by random selection of 1 million high-quality reads, each carrying a distinct molecular identifier. Instead of being binned into consensus sequences, reads with shared molecular identifiers were discarded. MiTCR, run with a Q25 quality threshold and the strictest error-elimination algorithm, handled CDR3 identification, clonotype clustering and error correction. Lower-bound total TCR beta diversity was estimated with a nonparametric unseen species model using Euler transformation. TCRdb reprocessed the public reads (quality trimming at Q25 with fastp, clone calling with MiXCR) and kept in-frame beta chains. Entries that share a CDR3 protein sequence are merged under the most common genes and DNA. The V and J calls were not made by the authors but by TCRdb's processing. This sample holds roughly 680,000 distinct CDR3 sequences; 52% were observed only once. Approximately 13% of the sample is in the top ten clones.

The rearrangement combines TRBV27 with TRBJ1-2, with TRBD1 as a weak D call on 6 bases. Input material: blood. This TCR was recovered from a woman aged 80 or older in good health. The CDR3 sequence is CASSRDRTNYGYTF. The DNA sequence is as follows: TGTGCCAGCAGTCGAGACAGGACTAACTATGGCTACACCTTC.